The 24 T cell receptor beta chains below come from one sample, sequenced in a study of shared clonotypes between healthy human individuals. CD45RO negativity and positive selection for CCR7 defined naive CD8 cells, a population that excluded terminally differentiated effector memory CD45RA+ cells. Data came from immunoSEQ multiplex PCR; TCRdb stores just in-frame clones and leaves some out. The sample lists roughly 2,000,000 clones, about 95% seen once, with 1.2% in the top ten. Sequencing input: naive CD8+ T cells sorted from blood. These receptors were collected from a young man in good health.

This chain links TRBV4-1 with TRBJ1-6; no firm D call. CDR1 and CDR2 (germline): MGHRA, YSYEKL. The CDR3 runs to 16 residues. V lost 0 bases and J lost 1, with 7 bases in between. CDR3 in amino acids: CASSQDGGSYNSPLHF. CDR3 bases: TGCGCCAGCAGCCAAGATGGTGGGTCCTATAATTCACCCCTCCACTTT.

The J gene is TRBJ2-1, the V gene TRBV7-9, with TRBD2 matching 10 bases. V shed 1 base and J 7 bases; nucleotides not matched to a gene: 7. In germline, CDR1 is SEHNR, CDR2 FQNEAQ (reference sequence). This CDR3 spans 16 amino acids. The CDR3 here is CASSLVGSGRHNEQFF. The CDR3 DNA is TGTGCCAGCAGCTTAGTTGGTAGCGGGAGGCATAATGAGCAGTTCTTC.

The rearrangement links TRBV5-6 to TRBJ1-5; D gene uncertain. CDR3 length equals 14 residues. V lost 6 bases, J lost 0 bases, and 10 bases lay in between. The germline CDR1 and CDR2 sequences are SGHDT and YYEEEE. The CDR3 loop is CASNLLSSNQPQHF. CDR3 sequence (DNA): TGTGCCAGCAATTTGCTTTCTAGCAATCAGCCCCAGCATTTT.

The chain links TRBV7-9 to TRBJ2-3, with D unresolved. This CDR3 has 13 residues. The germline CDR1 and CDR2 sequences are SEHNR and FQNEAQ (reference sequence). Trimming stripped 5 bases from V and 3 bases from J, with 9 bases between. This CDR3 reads CASSPEWTDTQYF. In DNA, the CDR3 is TGTGCCAGCAGCCCCGAATGGACAGATACGCAGTATTTT.

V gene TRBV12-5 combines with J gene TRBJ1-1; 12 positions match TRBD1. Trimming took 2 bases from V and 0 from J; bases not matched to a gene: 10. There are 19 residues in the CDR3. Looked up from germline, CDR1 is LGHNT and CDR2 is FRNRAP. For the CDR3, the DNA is TGTGCTAGTGGTTTGCCCCAGGGGACAGGGGGCGTCGTGAACACTGAAGCTTTCTTT. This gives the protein CASGLPQGTGGVVNTEAFF.

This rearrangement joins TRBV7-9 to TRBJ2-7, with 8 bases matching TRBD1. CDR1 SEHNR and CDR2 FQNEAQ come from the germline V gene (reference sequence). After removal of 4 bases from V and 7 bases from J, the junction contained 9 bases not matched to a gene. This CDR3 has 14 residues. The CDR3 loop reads CASSSGPGTGEQYF. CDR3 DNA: TGTGCCAGCAGCTCCGGTCCCGGGACAGGAGAGCAGTACTTC.

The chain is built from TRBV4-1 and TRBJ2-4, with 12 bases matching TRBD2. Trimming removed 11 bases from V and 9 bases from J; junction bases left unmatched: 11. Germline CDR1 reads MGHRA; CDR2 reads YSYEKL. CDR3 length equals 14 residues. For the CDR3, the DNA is TGCGCCTCCAGACTAGCGGGAGAGTCAGGCATTCAGTACTTC. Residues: CASRLAGESGIQYF.

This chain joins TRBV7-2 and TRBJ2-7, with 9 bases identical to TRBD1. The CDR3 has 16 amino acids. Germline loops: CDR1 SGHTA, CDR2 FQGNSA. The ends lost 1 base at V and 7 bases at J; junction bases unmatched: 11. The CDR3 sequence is CASSLVAGDRGVEQYF. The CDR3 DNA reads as TGTGCCAGCAGCTTAGTAGCTGGTGACAGGGGGGTAGAGCAGTACTTC.

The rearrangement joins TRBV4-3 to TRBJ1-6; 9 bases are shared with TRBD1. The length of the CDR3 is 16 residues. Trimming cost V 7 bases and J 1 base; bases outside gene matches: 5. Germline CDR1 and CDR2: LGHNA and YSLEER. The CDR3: CASIQGAGSYNSPLHF. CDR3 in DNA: TGCGCCAGCATACAGGGGGCGGGGTCCTATAATTCACCCCTCCACTTT.

The CDR3 DNA is TGTGCCAGCAGTATCGGACAGGGGAACACCGGGGAGCTGTTTTTT. Protein: CASSIGQGNTGELFF. This chain joins TRBV6-5 and TRBJ2-2; 8 bases match TRBD1. After removal of 5 bases from V and 1 base from J, the junction contained 3 bases not matched to a gene. From germline, CDR1 is MNHEY and CDR2 SVGAGI. CDR3 length equals 15 residues.

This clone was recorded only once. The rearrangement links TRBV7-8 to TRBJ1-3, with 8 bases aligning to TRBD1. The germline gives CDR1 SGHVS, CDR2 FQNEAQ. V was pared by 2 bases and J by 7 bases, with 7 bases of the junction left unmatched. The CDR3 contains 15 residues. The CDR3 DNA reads TGTGCCAGCAGCTTAATACAGGGGGAATTGAACACCATATATTTT. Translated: CASSLIQGELNTIYF.

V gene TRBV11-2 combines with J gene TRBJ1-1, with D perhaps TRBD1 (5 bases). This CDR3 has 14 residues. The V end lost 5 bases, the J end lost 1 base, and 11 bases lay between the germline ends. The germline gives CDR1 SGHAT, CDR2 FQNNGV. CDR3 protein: CASSDLGRNTEAFF. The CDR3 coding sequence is TGTGCCAGCAGCGACCTGGGGCGGAACACTGAAGCTTTCTTT.

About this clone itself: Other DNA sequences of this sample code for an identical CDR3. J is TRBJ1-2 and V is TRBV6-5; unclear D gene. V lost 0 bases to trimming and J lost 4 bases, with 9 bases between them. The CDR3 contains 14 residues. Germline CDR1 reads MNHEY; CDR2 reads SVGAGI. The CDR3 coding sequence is TGTGCCAGCAGTTACTCTGGGGAGTCCTATGGCTACACCTTC. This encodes CASSYSGESYGYTF.

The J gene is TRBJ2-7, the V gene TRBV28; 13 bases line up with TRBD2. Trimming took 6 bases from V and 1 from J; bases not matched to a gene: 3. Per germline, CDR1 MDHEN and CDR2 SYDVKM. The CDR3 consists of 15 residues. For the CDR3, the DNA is TGTGCCAGCAGCCTGGGACTAGCGGGATCCTACGAGCAGTACTTC. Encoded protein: CASSLGLAGSYEQYF. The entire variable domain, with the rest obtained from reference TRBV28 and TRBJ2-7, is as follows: DVKVTQSSRYLVKRTGEKVFLECVQDMDHENMFWYRQDPGLGLRLIYFSYDVKMKEKGDIPEGYSVSREKKERFSLILESASTNQTSMYLCASSLGLAGSYEQYFGPGTRLTVT.

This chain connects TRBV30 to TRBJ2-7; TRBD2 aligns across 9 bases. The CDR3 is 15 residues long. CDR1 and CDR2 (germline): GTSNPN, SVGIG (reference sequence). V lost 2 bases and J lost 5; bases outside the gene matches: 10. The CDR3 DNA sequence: TGTGCCTGGAGTCTTGTTAGCGGGAGATTAAACGAGCAGTACTTC. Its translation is CAWSLVSGRLNEQYF. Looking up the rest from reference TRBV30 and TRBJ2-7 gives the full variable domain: SQTIHQWPATLVQPVGSPLSLECTVEGTSNPNLYWYRQAAGRGLQLLFYSVGIGQISSEVPQNLSASRPQDRQFILSSKKLLLSDSGFYLCAWSLVSGRLNEQYFGPGTRLTVT.

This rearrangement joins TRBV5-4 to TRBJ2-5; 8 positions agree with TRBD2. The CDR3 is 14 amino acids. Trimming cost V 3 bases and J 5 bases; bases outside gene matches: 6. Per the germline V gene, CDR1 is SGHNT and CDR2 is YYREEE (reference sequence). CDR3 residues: CASSSRGAGETQYF. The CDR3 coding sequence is TGTGCCAGCAGCTCGCGGGGGGCCGGGGAGACCCAGTACTTC.

CDR3 protein: CASTGAGDTQYF. DNA of the CDR3: TGTGCCAGTACAGGGGCGGGAGATACGCAGTATTTT. This chain joins TRBV28 and TRBJ2-3; TRBD1 agrees at 7 bases. Trimming at V came to 9 bases and at J to 5 bases, leaving 5 bases not matched to a gene. Germline V CDR1 and CDR2: MDHEN, SYDVKM. The CDR3 has 12 residues.

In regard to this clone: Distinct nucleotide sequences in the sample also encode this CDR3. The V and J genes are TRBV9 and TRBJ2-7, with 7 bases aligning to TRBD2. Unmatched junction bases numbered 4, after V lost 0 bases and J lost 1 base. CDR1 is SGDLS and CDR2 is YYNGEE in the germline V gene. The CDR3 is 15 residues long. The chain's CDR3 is CASSVGLAESYEQYF. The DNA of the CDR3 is TGTGCCAGCAGCGTAGGGCTAGCGGAGTCCTACGAGCAGTACTTC.

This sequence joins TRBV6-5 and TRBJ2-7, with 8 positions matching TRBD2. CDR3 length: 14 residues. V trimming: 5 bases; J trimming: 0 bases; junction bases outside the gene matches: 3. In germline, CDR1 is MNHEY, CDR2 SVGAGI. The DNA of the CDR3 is TGTGCCAGCAGTAGCGGGAGTTTCTCCTACGAGCAGTACTTC. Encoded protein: CASSSGSFSYEQYF.

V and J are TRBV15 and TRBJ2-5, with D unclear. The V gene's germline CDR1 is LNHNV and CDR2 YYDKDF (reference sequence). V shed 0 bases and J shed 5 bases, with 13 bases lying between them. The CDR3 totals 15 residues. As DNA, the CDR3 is TGTGCCACCAGCAGAGATGTGTCCACGGCGGAGACCCAGTACTTC. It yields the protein CATSRDVSTAETQYF.

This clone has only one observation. For the CDR3, the DNA is TGCGCCAGCAGTGAGTCGAGCGGGAGGGCCGCTGAGCAGTTCTTC. Translated, it gives CASSESSGRAAEQFF. The chain links TRBV10-2 to TRBJ2-1; TRBD2 matches at 10 bases. Germline lookup yields CDR1 WSHSY and CDR2 SAAADI. The CDR3 covers 15 residues. V lost 0 bases and J lost 9; bases outside the gene matches: 5.

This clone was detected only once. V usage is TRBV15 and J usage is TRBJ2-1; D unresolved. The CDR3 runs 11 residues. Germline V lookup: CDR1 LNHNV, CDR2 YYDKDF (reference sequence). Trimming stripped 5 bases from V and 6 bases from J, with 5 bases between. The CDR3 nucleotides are TGTGCCACCAGCGCAACCAATGAGCAGTTCTTC. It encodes CATSATNEQFF.

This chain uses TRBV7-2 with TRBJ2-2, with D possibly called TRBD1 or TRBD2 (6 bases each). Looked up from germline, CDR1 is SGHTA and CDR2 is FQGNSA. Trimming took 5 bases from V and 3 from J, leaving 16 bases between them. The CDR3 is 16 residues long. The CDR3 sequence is CASSPSGAVYTGELFF. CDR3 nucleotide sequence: TGTGCCAGCAGCCCCTCGGGGGCGGTTTACACCGGGGAGCTGTTTTTT.

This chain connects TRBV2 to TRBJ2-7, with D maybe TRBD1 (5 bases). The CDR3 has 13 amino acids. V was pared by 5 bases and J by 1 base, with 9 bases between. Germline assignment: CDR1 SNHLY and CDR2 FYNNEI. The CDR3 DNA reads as TGTGCCAGCAGTCCCAGGGTGTCCTACGAGCAGTACTTC. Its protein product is CASSPRVSYEQYF.